This T cell receptor (beta chain) was captured by sequencing in a study of blood T cell repertoires in COVID-19. This clone has only a few counts. The data were produced by immunoSEQ multiplex PCR, yet TCRdb's version contains in-frame clones alone and is incomplete. The sample includes 430,000 or so clones, 70% to 90% seen only once; the top ten take less than 0.95%. The source material was peripheral blood. The source is a man aged 18 to 29 with COVID-19, enrolled during active disease.

Written as DNA, the CDR3 is TGTGCCAGCAGTCAGGGGTATAGCAATCAGCCCCAGCATTTT. It specifies CASSQGYSNQPQHF. The chain uses TRBV6-5 and TRBJ1-5, with D tentatively TRBD1 (6 bases). Germline assignment: CDR1 MNHEY and CDR2 SVGAGI. The V and J ends lost 5 bases and 0 bases respectively, with 8 bases between them. The CDR3 is 14 residues long.